These 10 T cell receptor beta chains share one sample of origin, sequenced in a study of human T cells and chemical hapten exposure. Each CDR3 protein is one row after TCRdb ran MiXCR on the RACE reads. Among 300,000 to 450,000 distinct CDR3 sequences listed, more than 4.5% were seen once. Time point defined: pre-sensitization, week 0. Documented treatment: therapeutic diphenylcyclopropenone sensitization with weekly scalp DPC. Here the sequenced sample was whole blood, taken in connection with sensitization to the hapten diphenylcyclopropenone (DPC). The source is a woman aged 45 to 65 with alopecia areata. Some clones in this sample may be carry-over from other donors' samples.

This clonotype has more than one count but fewer than ten. The chain is built from TRBV6-5 and TRBJ2-1; a possible D gene is TRBD2 (5 bases). Looked up from germline, CDR1 is MNHEY and CDR2 is SVGAGI. Between the trimmed V and J ends, which lost 6 bases and 10 bases, there was a span of 10 bases. This CDR3 has 11 residues. The CDR3: CASSRTGEQFF. CDR3 nucleotide sequence: TGTGCCAGCAGCCGAACGGGAGAGCAGTTCTTC.

The sample holds many counts of this clonotype. J is TRBJ1-1 and V is TRBV18; 7 bases agree with TRBD1. CDR1 KGHSH and CDR2 LQKENI come from the germline V gene. The J segment lost 0 bases and the V segment lost 3 bases, leaving 7 bases of the junction unmatched. This CDR3 has 16 amino acids. In nucleotides, the CDR3 is TGTGCCAGCTCACCTCCCGGGACAGTCATGAACACTGAAGCTTTCTTT. Translated, it gives CASSPPGTVMNTEAFF.

DNA of the CDR3: TGTGCCAGCAGCCAAGAATGGCGGACCTCAGGAAACACCATATATTTT. Translated, it gives CASSQEWRTSGNTIYF. This chain links TRBV4-2 with TRBJ1-3; D is undetermined. Trimming cost V 0 bases and J 4 bases, with 13 bases left between them. CDR1 and CDR2 (germline): LGHNA, YNFKEQ. The CDR3 is 16 amino acids.

This clonotype was counted ten times or more. This chain uses TRBV27 with TRBJ2-3; 9 bases align to TRBD1. There are 16 residues in the CDR3. Germline CDR1 and CDR2: MNHEY and SMNVEV (reference sequence). J lost 3 bases, V lost 4 bases, and 8 bases had no gene match. In DNA, the CDR3 is TGTGCCAGCAGTTCCCAGGGGACAGGGTTAACAGATACGCAGTATTTT. Its protein product is CASSSQGTGLTDTQYF.

This clonotype showed up many times. The chain uses TRBV20-1 and TRBJ1-1, with 7 bases identical to TRBD1. The CDR3 is 15 residues long. The V segment lost 3 bases and the J segment 3 bases; nucleotides outside the gene matches: 10. Looked up from germline, CDR1 is DFQATT and CDR2 is SNEGSKA (reference sequence). CDR3 sequence reads: CSARAVGQLYTEAFF. DNA of the CDR3: TGCAGTGCTAGGGCCGTGGGACAGCTATACACTGAAGCTTTCTTT.

This clonotype has a count of ten or more. The chain couples TRBV28 to TRBJ2-7; D tentatively reads TRBD1 or TRBD2 (5 bases each). V gave up 6 bases and J gave up 2 bases, with 17 bases separating them. The germline V gene has CDR1 MDHEN and CDR2 SYDVKM. CDR3 length equals 15 residues. The CDR3 protein is CASSPPGTAPYEQYF. The CDR3, as DNA: TGTGCCAGCAGCCCGCCGGGGACCGCACCCTACGAGCAGTACTTC.

This clonotype was counted at least ten times. The chain combines TRBV28 with TRBJ2-3; weak D call: TRBD2 (8 bases). This CDR3 has 17 amino acids. Germline CDR1 and CDR2: MDHEN and SYDVKM. Trimming stripped 7 bases from V and 2 bases from J, with 22 bases between. The CDR3 DNA follows: TGTGCCAGCATCCAAGGGGGCGGGGGGCCTCCCACAGATACGCAGTATTTT. It codes for CASIQGGGGPPTDTQYF.

V and J are TRBV5-1 and TRBJ2-1; the D gene is possibly TRBD2 (6 bases). The CDR3 is made up of 12 amino acids. Trimming stripped 4 bases from V and 10 bases from J, with 12 bases between. The germline gives CDR1 SGHRS, CDR2 YFSETQ. The CDR3 sequence is CASSHSGPEQFF. In nucleotides, the CDR3 is TGCGCCAGCAGCCATAGCGGCCCGGAGCAGTTCTTC. Combining the CDR3 with reference TRBV5-1 and TRBJ2-1 gives the whole variable domain KAGVTQTPRYLIKTRGQQVTLSCSPISGHRSVSWYQQTPGQGLQFLFEYFSETQRNKGNFPGRFSGRQFSNSRSEMNVSTLELGDSALYLCASSHSGPEQFFGPGTRLTVL.

This clonotype was picked up a small number of times. Since a much larger clone is just one base distant, this may be a read error. V is TRBV6-2 or TRBV6-3 and J is TRBJ2-3, with 7 bases that match TRBD1. The junction had 1 base not matched to a gene; V was cut back by 6 bases and J by 4 bases. This CDR3 comprises 12 residues. The germline gives CDR1 MNHEY, CDR2 SVGEGT. The CDR3 is CASRTGPDTQYF. In nucleotides, the CDR3 is TGTGCCAGCAGGACAGGGCCAGATACGCAGTATTTT.

This clonotype was counted many times. The rearrangement uses TRBV7-9 and TRBJ1-1; D is ambiguous. The CDR3 consists of 13 residues. V lost 3 bases to trimming and J lost 7 bases, with 12 bases between them. Per the germline V gene, CDR1 is SEHNR and CDR2 is FQNEAQ (reference sequence). The CDR3 region is CASSFKGRVEAFF. The CDR3 nucleotides are TGTGCCAGCAGCTTTAAAGGCAGAGTTGAAGCTTTCTTT.